These 17 T cell receptor beta chains came from one sample sequenced in a study of metastatic and nonmetastatic thyroid tumors. TCRdb reprocessed the PCR reads using MiXCR. The repertoire includes about 24,000 clones, roughly an eighth of them detected once, and over 11% sits in the top ten. Patients underwent thyroid surgery, and none had received any treatment before it. The sequencing sample was made of blood. Receptor source: a female donor with papillary thyroid cancer or a benign thyroid nodule (not recorded which). Some clones in this sample may be carry-over from other donors' samples.

This clone was picked up a small number of times. This sequence joins TRBV10-3 and TRBJ2-2; possibly TRBD2 for D (7 bases). This CDR3 contains 14 residues. Germline V gene sequence: CDR1 ENHRY, CDR2 SYGVKD. V was clipped by 7 bases and J by 4 bases, with 13 bases between them. This chain's CDR3 is CAIKGGPGTGELFF. The DNA for the CDR3 is TGTGCCATCAAGGGGGGGCCTGGCACCGGGGAGCTGTTTTTT.

This clone was detected many times. A much bigger clone sits one base away, suggesting this may be a read error. Other nucleotide sequences from this sample produce the same CDR3. The chain employs TRBV19 and TRBJ2-6; maybe TRBD1 (5 bases). Germline values: CDR1 LNHDA, CDR2 SQIVND (reference sequence). The CDR3 runs 15 residues. The CDR3 DNA reads TGTGCCAGTACATACGCAACCTCTGGGGCCAACGTCCTGACCTTC. Protein sequence: CASTYATSGANVLTF. The full variable domain, with the rest looked up from reference TRBV19 and TRBJ2-6, is DGGITQSPKYLFRKEGQNVTLSCEQNLNHDAMYWYRQDPGQGLRLIYYSQIVNDFQKGDIAEGYSVSREKKESFPLTVTSAQKNPTAFYLCASTYATSGANVLTFGAGSRLTVL.

This clone occurred many times. The chain links TRBV7-6 to TRBJ1-1; no clear D. V dropped 4 bases and J dropped 3 bases, with 12 bases sitting between them. This CDR3 comprises 14 residues. Germline assignment: CDR1 SGHVS and CDR2 FNYEAQ. The CDR3 loop is CASSSEEGYTEAFF. For the CDR3, the DNA is TGTGCCAGCAGCTCCGAGGAGGGATACACTGAAGCTTTCTTT. Full variable domain (rest looked up from reference TRBV7-6 and TRBJ1-1): GAGVSQSPRYKVTKRGQDVALRCDPISGHVSLYWYRQALGQGPEFLTYFNYEAQQDKSGLPNDRFSAERPEGSISTLTIQRTEQRDSAMYRCASSSEEGYTEAFFGQGTRLTVV.

The V call is TRBV10-2, the J call TRBJ2-7, with D perhaps matching TRBD1 (5 bases). Germline lookup yields CDR1 WSHSY and CDR2 SAAADI. The CDR3 is 12 residues long. The V end was cut by 9 bases, the J end by 2 bases, with 11 bases between. The CDR3 loop reads CASGTGAYEQYF. In DNA, the CDR3 is TGCGCCAGTGGAACAGGAGCCTACGAGCAGTACTTC.

This clone was observed many times. The chain combines TRBV3-1 with TRBJ2-5; no reliable D call. Germline lookup yields CDR1 LGHDT and CDR2 YNNKEL (reference sequence). Trimming left V 2 bases short and J 4 bases short, with 5 bases between. The CDR3 loop spans 12 amino acids. The CDR3 region is CASSQLGETQYF. As DNA, the CDR3 is TGTGCCAGCAGCCAACTAGGAGAGACCCAGTACTTC.

This clone was seen many times. The chain recombines TRBV6-1 with TRBJ1-2, with a weak D call TRBD1 (6 bases). Trimming pared 6 bases from V and 8 bases from J, leaving 19 bases between. This CDR3 has 14 amino acids. Germline V gene lookup returns CDR1 MNHNS and CDR2 SASEGT. CDR3 in amino acids: CASSSDRSRWGYTF. The CDR3 DNA reads TGTGCCAGCAGCTCCGACAGGAGCCGGTGGGGCTACACCTTC.

At least ten counts were recorded for this clone. The chain employs TRBV6-6 and TRBJ2-5; 7 bases fit TRBD2. The germline gives CDR1 MNHNY, CDR2 SVGAGI (reference sequence). V shed 2 bases, J shed 3 bases, and the junction held 9 bases outside the gene matches. The CDR3 runs to 16 residues. The CDR3 DNA sequence: TGTGCCAGCAGTTACCCTCCCACTAGCGCAAAAGAGACCCAGTACTTC. It codes for CASSYPPTSAKETQYF.

This clone was seen many times. The chain combines TRBV19 with TRBJ2-7; 9 nucleotides align to TRBD1. V lost 6 bases and J lost 5; bases outside the gene matches: 20. CDR1 LNHDA and CDR2 SQIVND come from the germline V gene (reference sequence). The CDR3 has 18 amino acids. In nucleotides, the CDR3 is TGTGCCAGTAGGCCGAACTCTCTATCCGGGACAGGGCTCAACGAGCAGTACTTC. It codes for CASRPNSLSGTGLNEQYF.

This clone was counted ten times or more. The chain is built from TRBV4-3 and TRBJ2-1, with TRBD2 matching over 14 bases. The CDR3 is 17 residues long. The germline V gene has CDR1 LGHNA and CDR2 YSLEER. Germline trimming cut 4 bases from V and 7 bases from J; bases unmatched to any gene: 9. The CDR3 DNA reads as TGCGCCAGCAGCCTACGAGGGACTAGCGGGAGTGGTAATGAGCAGTTCTTC. Encoded protein: CASSLRGTSGSGNEQFF.

This clone was counted many times. This chain joins TRBV28 and TRBJ2-7; tentative D call: TRBD1 (5 bases). The CDR3 is 19 amino acids. V lost 6 bases and J lost 6, with 33 bases in between. Per germline, CDR1 MDHEN and CDR2 SYDVKM. CDR3 protein: CASSPVMWETTLSRAEQYF. CDR3 nucleotides: TGTGCCAGCAGCCCGGTTATGTGGGAAACTACCCTTTCCAGGGCCGAGCAGTACTTC.

Judged by abundance, this clone is medium-sized (0.01 to 0.1%). This chain uses TRBV12-3 or TRBV12-4 with TRBJ1-3; 7 nucleotides line up with TRBD1. The CDR3 has 13 amino acids. Unmatched junction bases numbered 8, after V lost 11 bases and J lost 4 bases. The CDR3 DNA reads TGTGCCTCCGGACAGGCGGTAGGAAACACCATATATTTT. Amino acids: CASGQAVGNTIYF.

This clone was recorded many times. This rearrangement joins TRBV11-2 to TRBJ1-2; D unresolved. Germline CDR1 is SGHAT and CDR2 is FQNNGV. The CDR3 is made up of 12 amino acids. The ends were cut back, 0 bases at V and 6 bases at J, with 5 bases in the middle. In nucleotides, the CDR3 is TGTGCCAGCAGCTTAGACCCCCATGGCTACACCTTC. Translated: CASSLDPHGYTF.

This clone was observed many times. The chain links TRBV27 to TRBJ1-2, with 9 bases aligning to TRBD1. After removal of 6 bases from V and 2 bases from J, the junction contained 4 bases not matched to a gene. This CDR3 has 14 amino acids. Germline CDR1 and CDR2: MNHEY and SMNVEV (reference sequence). CDR3 residues: CASRRDRANYGYTF. The CDR3 nucleotides read TGTGCCAGCAGACGGGACAGGGCCAACTATGGCTACACCTTC.

This clone appeared a few times. The J gene is TRBJ1-2, the V gene TRBV6-1; D is ambiguous. The CDR3 has 13 residues. V dropped 4 bases and J dropped 2 bases, with 8 bases sitting between them. The germline V gene encodes CDR1 MNHNS and CDR2 SASEGT. The CDR3 sequence is CASSAQENYGYTF. In nucleotides, the CDR3 is TGTGCCAGCAGTGCCCAGGAGAACTATGGCTACACCTTC.

This clone rates as medium-sized. J is TRBJ2-7 and V is TRBV6-1; D may be TRBD1 (6 bases). CDR3 length: 15 residues. Per germline, CDR1 MNHNS and CDR2 SASEGT. The V and J ends lost 4 bases and 0 bases respectively, with 13 bases between them. The CDR3 loop reads CASSAEGDGSYEQYF. Here the CDR3 DNA reads TGTGCCAGCAGTGCTGAGGGGGATGGCTCCTACGAGCAGTACTTC.

This clone was recorded many times. The chain combines TRBV28 with TRBJ1-4, with a weak D call TRBD1 (5 bases). Per the germline V gene, CDR1 is MDHEN and CDR2 is SYDVKM. This CDR3 is 14 amino acids long. The ends were cut back, 4 bases at V and 1 base at J, with 7 bases in the middle. CDR3 nucleotide sequence: TGTGCCAGCAGTTCGACAGAAACTAATGAAAAACTGTTTTTT. Translated: CASSSTETNEKLFF.

This clone has at least ten counts. The gene calls are TRBV20-1 and TRBJ1-5; weak D call: TRBD1 (6 bases). Trimming stripped 7 bases from V and 4 bases from J, with 14 bases between. CDR3 length: 13 residues. Germline CDR1 reads DFQATT; CDR2 reads SNEGSKA (reference sequence). The CDR3 spells CSGVERGNQPQHF. CDR3 DNA: TGCAGTGGGGTTGAAAGGGGGAATCAGCCCCAGCATTTT.